Listed here are 6 T cell receptor beta chains from one sample, sequenced in a study of shared clonotypes between healthy human individuals. Clones were read by immunoSEQ multiplex PCR, and TCRdb kept only the in-frame ones, dropping some. This table holds 450,000 to 600,000 clones, approximately 85% found once. The sequenced material came from PBMCs. These receptors were collected from a woman in her 40s in good health. Some clones in this sample may be carry-over from other donors' samples.

The V gene is TRBV15, the J gene TRBJ2-1, with 9 positions matching TRBD2. Germline V gives CDR1 LNHNV, CDR2 YYDKDF (reference sequence). J gave up 0 bases and V 1 base, and 19 bases lay outside the gene matches. The CDR3 covers 22 residues. The CDR3 bases are TGTGCCACCAGCAGAGGCGCCGATTTGGCGGGAGGGCCCGGGAGCTCCTACAATGAGCAGTTCTTC. This sequence encodes CATSRGADLAGGPGSSYNEQFF.

This clone was observed once. The genes are TRBV7-8 and TRBJ2-2, with 15 bases fitting TRBD2. Germline CDR1 SGHVS, CDR2 FQNEAQ. The CDR3 has 16 residues. After removal of 4 bases from V and 6 bases from J, the junction contained 3 bases not matched to a gene. CDR3: CASSSGLAGGSGELFF. CDR3 DNA: TGTGCCAGCAGCTCTGGACTAGCGGGAGGGTCCGGGGAGCTGTTTTTT.

The rearrangement uses TRBV6-6 and TRBJ2-7; the D gene is possibly TRBD1 (6 bases). V lost 7 bases and J lost 4, with 23 bases in between. Germline V gene lookup returns CDR1 MNHNY and CDR2 SVGAGI (reference sequence). The CDR3 has 16 amino acids. Written as DNA, the CDR3 is TGTGCCAGCACTTCCATAGGACAGCCTTTTTCTTACGAGCAGTACTTC. This sequence encodes CASTSIGQPFSYEQYF.

The V and J genes are TRBV15 and TRBJ2-1; 8 nucleotides agree with TRBD2. The CDR3 has 15 amino acids. Per the germline V gene, CDR1 is LNHNV and CDR2 is YYDKDF (reference sequence). The trim removed 1 base at V and 6 bases at J, leaving 5 bases unmatched. The DNA of the CDR3 is TGTGCCACCAGCAGAGCATCGGGAGGGCCCAATGAGCAGTTCTTC. It codes for CATSRASGGPNEQFF.

This clone has a single count. V and J are TRBV6-5 and TRBJ2-2; 8 bases are shared with TRBD1. Germline values: CDR1 MNHEY, CDR2 SVGAGI. Losses at the gene ends were 7 bases for V and 4 bases for J; bases not matched to a gene: 5. This CDR3 comprises 14 residues. The CDR3 DNA reads as TGTGCCAGCACCCAGGGGGCAGGCACCGGGGAGCTGTTTTTT. Translating gives CASTQGAGTGELFF.

The chain joins TRBV11-2 to TRBJ2-1; 9 nucleotides match TRBD1. V shed 8 bases and J 6 bases; nucleotides not matched to a gene: 11. There are 15 residues in the CDR3. Germline V gene sequence: CDR1 SGHAT, CDR2 FQNNGV. The CDR3 is CASRPKQGAVNEQFF. CDR3 sequence (DNA): TGTGCCAGCCGACCTAAACAGGGGGCGGTCAATGAGCAGTTCTTC.